The TCR beta chain under discussion was sequenced for a study of identical twins. CDR3 length equals 14 residues. From germline, CDR1 is MNHEY and CDR2 SVGAGI. Trimming cost V 3 bases and J 2 bases; bases outside gene matches: 3. Unique molecular identifiers were present on the cDNA, and a universal primer site came from template switching. One entry per CDR3 protein, called by TCRdb with MiXCR from the 5' RACE reads. The sample shows roughly 720,000 distinct CDR3 sequences, roughly 18% of them seen only once. This same sample was also part of a study on T cells expressing NK-cell markers. In that study: TCR beta repertoires came from sorted CD3+CD56+NKG2C+, CD3+CD56+NKG2C- and CD3+CD56-NKG2C+ T cells. Sorting of alpha-beta TCR T cells alone was achieved in several experiments with an anti-gamma-delta TCR antibody. Also leading the CD3+CD56-NKG2C+ fraction in a handful of donors were these clonotypes.

This sequence was found in a woman between 18 and 29 years old in good health. The sample consisted of PBMCs. The genes are TRBV6-5 and TRBJ2-7; 8 nucleotides match TRBD2. The CDR3 protein is CASSYSSGPYEQYF. The CDR3 bases are TGTGCCAGCAGTTATTCTAGCGGGCCCTACGAGCAGTACTTC.